Each of the 8 T cell receptor beta chains below was sequenced from the same sample in a study of blood T cell repertoires in COVID-19. The table came from immunoSEQ multiplex PCR; TCRdb's copy has only in-frame clones and leaves some out. The sample includes some 340,000 clones, roughly four fifths of them seen just once. The sequencing input was PBMCs or T cells enriched from blood (not recorded which). All receptors come from a woman aged 50 to 65 who had recovered from COVID-19.

This chain connects TRBV18 to TRBJ2-7; D unresolved. Germline V gene data show CDR1 as KGHSH and CDR2 as LQKENI. Trimming shortened V by 0 bases and J by 6 bases, and 9 bases separated the two germline ends. The CDR3 spans 13 residues. The CDR3 DNA is TGTGCCAGCTCACCACCGGTCCAGTCCGAGCAGTACTTC. Translating gives CASSPPVQSEQYF.

In this sample, this clone turned up once. The chain combines TRBV27 with TRBJ1-1, with D perhaps TRBD1 (6 bases). Germline V gives CDR1 MNHEY, CDR2 SMNVEV (reference sequence). Trimming cost V 8 bases and J 1 base, with 14 bases left between them. This CDR3 has 14 residues. The CDR3 loop is CASGRQTGNTEAFF. Here the CDR3 DNA reads TGTGCCAGCGGCAGACAGACAGGGAACACTGAAGCTTTCTTT.

This clone was seen only once. The chain carries TRBV3-1 (or the pseudogene TRBV3-2) and TRBJ2-3; TRBD2 matches 13 bases. CDR1 and CDR2 (germline): LGHDT, YNNKEL (reference sequence). The V gene end was trimmed by 4 bases and the J gene end by 4 bases; junction bases not matched to a gene: 2. This CDR3 is 15 amino acids long. CDR3 sequence: CASSPTSGGADTQYF. The DNA for the CDR3 is TGTGCCAGCAGCCCCACTAGCGGGGGGGCAGATACGCAGTATTTT.

This rearrangement joins TRBV18 to TRBJ2-6, with 11 bases fitting TRBD2. CDR1 is KGHSH and CDR2 is LQKENI in the germline V gene. The junction had 10 bases not matched to a gene; V was cut back by 8 bases and J by 1 base. The CDR3 is 18 residues long. CDR3: CASTAIVAGGSGANVLTF. Here the CDR3 DNA reads TGTGCCAGCACCGCGATTGTAGCGGGGGGGTCTGGGGCCAACGTCCTGACTTTC.

The V and J genes are TRBV2 and TRBJ1-2; 7 bases match TRBD1. The CDR3 is made up of 15 amino acids. Germline V gene sequence: CDR1 SNHLY, CDR2 FYNNEI. V trimming: 5 bases; J trimming: 3 bases; junction bases outside the gene matches: 9. The CDR3 here is CASSHSRGPYYGYTF. The CDR3 bases are TGTGCCAGCAGTCATTCTAGGGGGCCATACTATGGCTACACCTTC.

The rearrangement uses TRBV7-9 and TRBJ2-3; TRBD2 matches 8 bases. After removal of 5 bases from V and 5 bases from J, the junction contained 6 bases not matched to a gene. The CDR3 runs to 14 residues. Per the germline V gene, CDR1 is SEHNR and CDR2 is FQNEAQ (reference sequence). CDR3 residues: CASSPRAGGDTQYF. The CDR3 bases are TGTGCCAGCAGCCCCAGGGCGGGGGGAGATACGCAGTATTTT.

V gene TRBV19 combines with J gene TRBJ1-5, with D perhaps TRBD1 (5 bases). The CDR3 spans 13 residues. Germline values: CDR1 LNHDA, CDR2 SQIVND (reference sequence). Trimming took off 9 bases at V and 7 bases at J, with 16 bases between the two ends. CDR3 amino acids: CASVKGQSQPQHF. The CDR3 DNA is TGTGCCAGCGTAAAAGGACAAAGCCAGCCCCAGCATTTT.

The V and J genes are TRBV7-9 and TRBJ2-2, with TRBD1 identical over 8 bases. The germline CDR1 and CDR2 sequences are SEHNR and FQNEAQ (reference sequence). After removal of 5 bases from V and 9 bases from J, the junction contained 11 bases not matched to a gene. The CDR3 length is 15 residues. CDR3 bases: TGTGCCAGCAGCCGGGACAGGACAATTGGGTGGGAGCTGTTTTTT. Translation: CASSRDRTIGWELFF.